This TCR beta chain was recorded in a study of a mutant IDH1 vaccine in newly diagnosed glioma. The CDR3 runs to 17 residues. About this clone itself: As yet, its antigen is unknown.

The repertoire was sequenced with immunoSEQ multiplex PCR; TCRdb's copy has only in-frame clones and lacks some. The data show around 52,000 clones, over 65% seen once. Time point noted: week 35, safety follow-up. One vaccine dose held 300 ug of mutant IDH1 20-mer peptide and came with topical imiquimod. This receptor was taken from a man in his forties with glioma. The material was PBMCs, obtained from a glioma patient whose treatment included an IDH1 peptide vaccine. The rearrangement joins TRBV21-1 to TRBJ2-7. TRBV21-1 is a pseudogene locus. CDR3 amino acids: CASSKAVWDQSSYEQYF. The CDR3, as DNA: TGTGCCAGCAGCAAAGCGGTATGGGACCAAAGCTCCTACGAGCAGTACTTC.